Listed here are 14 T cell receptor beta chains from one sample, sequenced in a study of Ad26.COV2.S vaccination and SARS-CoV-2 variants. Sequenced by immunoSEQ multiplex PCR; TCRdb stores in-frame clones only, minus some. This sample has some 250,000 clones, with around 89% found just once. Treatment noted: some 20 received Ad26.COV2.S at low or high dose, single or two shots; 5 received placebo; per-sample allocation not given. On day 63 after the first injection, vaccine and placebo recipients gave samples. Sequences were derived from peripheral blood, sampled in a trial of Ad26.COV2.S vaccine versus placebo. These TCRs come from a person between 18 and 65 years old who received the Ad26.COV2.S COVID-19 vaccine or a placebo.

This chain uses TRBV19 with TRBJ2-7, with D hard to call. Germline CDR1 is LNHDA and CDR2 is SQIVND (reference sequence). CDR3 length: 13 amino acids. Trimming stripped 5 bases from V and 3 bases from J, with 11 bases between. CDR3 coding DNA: TGTGCCAGTAGTTTCGAATGGGGCTACGAGCAGTACTTC. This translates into CASSFEWGYEQYF.

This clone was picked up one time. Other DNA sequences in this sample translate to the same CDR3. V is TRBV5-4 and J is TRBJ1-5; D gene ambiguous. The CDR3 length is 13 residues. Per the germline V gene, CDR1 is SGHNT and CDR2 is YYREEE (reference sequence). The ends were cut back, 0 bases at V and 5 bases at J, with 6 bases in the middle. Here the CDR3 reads CASSLGGDQPQHF. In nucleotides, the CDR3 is TGTGCCAGCAGCTTGGGGGGAGATCAGCCCCAGCATTTT.

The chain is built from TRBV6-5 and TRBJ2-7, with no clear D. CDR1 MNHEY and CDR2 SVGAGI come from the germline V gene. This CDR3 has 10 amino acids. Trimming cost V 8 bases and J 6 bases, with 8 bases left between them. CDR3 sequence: CASGSAEQYF. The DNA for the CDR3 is TGTGCCAGCGGGTCCGCCGAGCAGTACTTC.

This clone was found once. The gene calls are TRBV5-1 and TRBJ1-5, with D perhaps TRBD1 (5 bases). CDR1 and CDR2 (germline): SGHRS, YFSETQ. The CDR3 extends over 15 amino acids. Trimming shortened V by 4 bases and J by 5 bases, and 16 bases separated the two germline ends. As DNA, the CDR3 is TGCGCCAGCAGCCCCGGGGGAGGGGTAGATCAGCCCCAGCATTTT. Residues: CASSPGGGVDQPQHF.

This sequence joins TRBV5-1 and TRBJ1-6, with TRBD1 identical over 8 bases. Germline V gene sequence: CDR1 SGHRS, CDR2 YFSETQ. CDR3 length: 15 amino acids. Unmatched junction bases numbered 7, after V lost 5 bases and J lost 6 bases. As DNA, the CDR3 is TGCGCCAGCAGTCCGACAGGGGTTGGTAATTCACCCCTCCACTTT. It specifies CASSPTGVGNSPLHF.

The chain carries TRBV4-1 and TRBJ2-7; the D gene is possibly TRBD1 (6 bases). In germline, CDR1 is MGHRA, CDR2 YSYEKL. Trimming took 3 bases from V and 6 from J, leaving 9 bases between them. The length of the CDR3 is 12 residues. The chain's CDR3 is CASSQTGLEQYF. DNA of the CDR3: TGCGCCAGCAGCCAGACAGGACTCGAGCAGTACTTC.

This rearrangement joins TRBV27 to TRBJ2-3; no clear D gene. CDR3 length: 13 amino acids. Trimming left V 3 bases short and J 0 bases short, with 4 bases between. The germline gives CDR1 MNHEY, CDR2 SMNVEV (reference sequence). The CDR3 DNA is TGTGCCAGCAGTTTTGGAAGCACAGATACGCAGTATTTT. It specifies CASSFGSTDTQYF.

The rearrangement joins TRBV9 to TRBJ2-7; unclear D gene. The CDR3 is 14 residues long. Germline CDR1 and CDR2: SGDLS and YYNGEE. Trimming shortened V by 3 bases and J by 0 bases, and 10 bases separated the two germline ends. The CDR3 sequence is CASSAQSGSYEQYF. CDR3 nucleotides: TGTGCCAGCAGCGCCCAGTCGGGCTCCTACGAGCAGTACTTC. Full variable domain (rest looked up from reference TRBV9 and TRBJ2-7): DSGVTQTPKHLITATGQRVTLRCSPRSGDLSVYWYQQSLDQGLQFLIQYYNGEERAKGNILERFSAQQFPDLHSELNLSSLELGDSALYFCASSAQSGSYEQYFGPGTRLTVT.

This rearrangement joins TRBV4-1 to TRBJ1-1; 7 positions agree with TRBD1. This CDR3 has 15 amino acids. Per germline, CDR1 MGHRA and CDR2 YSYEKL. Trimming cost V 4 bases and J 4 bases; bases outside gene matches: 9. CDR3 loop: CASSREGGATTEAFF. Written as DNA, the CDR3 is TGCGCCAGCAGCCGTGAAGGGGGCGCGACCACTGAAGCTTTCTTT.

The CDR3 DNA reads as TGTGCCAGCGCGGCCAGGGGGATCAGGGTGAACGAGCAGTACTTC. This sequence encodes CASAARGIRVNEQYF. This rearrangement joins TRBV27 to TRBJ2-7; TRBD1 agrees at 7 bases. The CDR3 has 15 amino acids. Unmatched junction bases numbered 15, after V lost 8 bases and J lost 5 bases. Per the germline V gene, CDR1 is MNHEY and CDR2 is SMNVEV (reference sequence).

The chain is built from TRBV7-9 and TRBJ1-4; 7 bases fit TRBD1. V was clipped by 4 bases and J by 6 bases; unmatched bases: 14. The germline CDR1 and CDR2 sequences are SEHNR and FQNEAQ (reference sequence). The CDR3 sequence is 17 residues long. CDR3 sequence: CASSSPFKTGWHEKLFF. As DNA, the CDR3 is TGTGCCAGCAGCTCCCCCTTTAAGACAGGGTGGCATGAAAAACTGTTTTTT.

The chain's CDR3 is CASSLDRDGYTF. The CDR3 nucleotides are TGCGCCAGCAGCTTGGACAGGGACGGCTACACCTTC. The chain carries TRBV5-1 and TRBJ1-2; a weak D match, TRBD1 (6 bases). The CDR3 is made up of 12 amino acids. Germline V gene data show CDR1 as SGHRS and CDR2 as YFSETQ. The germline V and J ends were trimmed by 0 bases and 8 bases, with 8 bases remaining between them.

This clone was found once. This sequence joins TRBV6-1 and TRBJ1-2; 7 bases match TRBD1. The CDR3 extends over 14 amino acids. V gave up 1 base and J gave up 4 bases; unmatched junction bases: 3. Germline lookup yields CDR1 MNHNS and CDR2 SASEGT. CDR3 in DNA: TGTGCCAGCAGTGAAGACAGGGGCTTCTATGGCTACACCTTC. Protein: CASSEDRGFYGYTF.

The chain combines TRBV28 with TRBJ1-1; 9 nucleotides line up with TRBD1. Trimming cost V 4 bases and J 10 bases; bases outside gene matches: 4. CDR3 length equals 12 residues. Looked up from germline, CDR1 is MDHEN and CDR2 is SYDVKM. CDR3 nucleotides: TGTGCCAGCAGTTGGGACAGGGCGGTAGCTTTCTTT. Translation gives CASSWDRAVAFF.